This T cell receptor beta chain comes out of a study of human T cells and chemical hapten exposure. Study-level information: In the approximately 26-week study, patients were dosed weekly with diphenylcyclopropenone on the scalp throughout.

Overall study findings and caveats: Controls had significantly fewer large CDR3 similarity clusters than were formed by expanded TCRs.

This clonotype was seen many times. Antigen: not known. Described time point: patch test 3, about 24 weeks after DPC sensitization. Treatment defined: therapeutic diphenylcyclopropenone sensitization with weekly scalp DPC. Blood was drawn before each patch test was applied. Library preparation tagged each individual cDNA molecule with a unique molecular identifier. TCRdb itself ran the RACE reads through MiXCR, one entry per CDR3 protein. The sample includes roughly 89,000 distinct CDR3 sequences, roughly a tenth seen only once; the top ten take approximately 1.1%. V was trimmed by 3 bases and J by 2 bases, leaving 7 bases between them. Per the germline V gene, CDR1 is SGHNT and CDR2 is YENEEA. This CDR3 is built from 13 residues.

The sequence was collected from a young woman with alopecia areata. Some clones in this sample may be carry-over from other donors' samples. The sample in question was whole blood, obtained in connection with sensitization to the hapten diphenylcyclopropenone (DPC). The chain employs TRBV11-3 and TRBJ1-1; D possibly corresponds to TRBD1 (5 bases). The CDR3 DNA reads as TGTGCCAGCAGCTTGACAGCAAACACTGAAGCTTTCTTT. Translation: CASSLTANTEAFF.